The 3 T cell receptor beta chains below come from one sample, sequenced in a study of glioma-infiltrating T cells after dendritic cell vaccination. Produced via immunoSEQ multiplex PCR; TCRdb's table is partial and in-frame only. The table has about 50,000 clones, over 75% seen once. The time point was: after dendritic cell vaccination, including at tumor progression/relapse. Sequencing used blood, obtained after dendritic cell vaccination. These receptors originate from a human donor with glioblastoma.

The gene calls are TRBV4-1 and TRBJ1-1, with a possible D match to TRBD1 (6 bases). Trimming stripped 0 bases from V and 5 bases from J, with 10 bases between. CDR1 and CDR2 (germline): MGHRA, YSYEKL. This CDR3 contains 14 residues. This CDR3 reads CASSQEQGWTEAFF. CDR3 bases: TGCGCCAGCAGCCAAGAGCAGGGGTGGACTGAAGCTTTCTTT.

V and J are TRBV5-4 and TRBJ2-1; D not certain. CDR1 and CDR2 (germline): SGHNT, YYREEE (reference sequence). V lost 0 bases and J lost 5, with 12 bases in between. The CDR3 length is 15 residues. The CDR3 sequence is CASSLATGANNEQFF. The CDR3 bases are TGTGCCAGCAGCTTGGCTACCGGAGCGAACAATGAGCAGTTCTTC.

The CDR3 nucleotides are TGTGCCAGCAGTTTTCGGAGGGTACAATTTCAGCCCCAGCATTTT. Protein product: CASSFRRVQFQPQHF. The rearrangement links TRBV28 to TRBJ1-5; D is uncertain. Germline V gives CDR1 MDHEN, CDR2 SYDVKM. V was pared by 3 bases and J by 6 bases, with 15 bases between. The CDR3 has 15 residues.